These 32 T cell receptor beta chains were all obtained from the same sample, sequenced in a study of identical twins. TCRdb re-derived calls from the 5' RACE reads in MiXCR, one entry per CDR3 protein. The sample holds 430,000 or so distinct CDR3 sequences, 20% to 25% seen once. The data were also submitted as part of a second study, on T cells expressing NK-cell markers.

Sequencing was done on a sample of CD4+ T cells sorted from blood. These receptor sequences come from a woman younger than 30 in good health.

The chain combines TRBV29-1 with TRBJ2-3; a possible D gene is TRBD2 (6 bases). Germline CDR1 reads SQVTM; CDR2 reads ANQGSEA. The CDR3 is made up of 15 amino acids. Trimming left V 3 bases short and J 0 bases short, with 13 bases between. The DNA of the CDR3 is TGCAGCGTTGAGGGACTGGCTTTGAGCACAGATACGCAGTATTTT. Its protein is CSVEGLALSTDTQYF.

V and J are TRBV12-3 or TRBV12-4 and TRBJ1-6; 7 bases are a match to TRBD1. The CDR3 contains 16 residues. V dropped 4 bases and J dropped 6; count of bases not matched to a gene: 9. In DNA, the CDR3 is TGTGCCAGCAGTTCTCGCCTACAGGGGCGTAATTCACCCCTCCACTTT. Translated: CASSSRLQGRNSPLHF.

This rearrangement joins TRBV7-3 to TRBJ2-3; 9 nucleotides agree with TRBD2. Germline assignment: CDR1 SGHTA and CDR2 FQGTGA. J lost 5 bases, V lost 3 bases, and 6 bases had no gene match. The CDR3 is 15 amino acids. CDR3 in amino acids: CASSFAGGTLDTQYF. The DNA of the CDR3 is TGTGCCAGCAGCTTTGCGGGGGGGACGTTAGATACGCAGTATTTT.

The CDR3 here is CAISGTGETQYF. CDR3 nucleotides: TGTGCCATCAGTGGGACTGGGGAGACCCAGTACTTC. This chain uses TRBV10-3 with TRBJ2-5; tentatively, D is TRBD2 (5 bases). The CDR3 covers 12 residues. Germline CDR1 is ENHRY and CDR2 is SYGVKD. Trimming stripped 4 bases from V and 5 bases from J, with 8 bases between.

The rearrangement uses TRBV7-9 and TRBJ1-1, with D uncertain. From germline, CDR1 is SEHNR and CDR2 FQNEAQ (reference sequence). Trimming left V 3 bases short and J 6 bases short, with 8 bases between. This CDR3 spans 12 amino acids. The CDR3 is CASSFVTAEAFF. The CDR3 DNA reads as TGTGCCAGCAGCTTTGTCACAGCTGAAGCTTTCTTT. Full variable domain (missing parts from reference TRBV7-9 and TRBJ1-1): DTGVSQNPRHKITKRGQNVTFRCDPISEHNRLYWYRQTLGQGPEFLTYFQNEAQLEKSRLLSDRFSAERPKGSFSTLEIQRTEQGDSAMYLCASSFVTAEAFFGQGTRLTVV.

The chain uses TRBV12-3 or TRBV12-4 and TRBJ2-1; D gene ambiguous. V shed 6 bases and J shed 7 bases, with 10 bases lying between them. CDR3 length: 12 residues. The chain's CDR3 is CASRTDVNEQFF. The CDR3 DNA sequence: TGTGCCAGCAGGACGGATGTTAATGAGCAGTTCTTC.

This rearrangement joins TRBV20-1 to TRBJ2-3; tentative D call: TRBD1 (6 bases). V dropped 2 bases and J dropped 7 bases, with 10 bases sitting between them. Germline CDR1 DFQATT, CDR2 SNEGSKA (reference sequence). The CDR3 is 12 amino acids. The CDR3 DNA sequence: TGCAGTGCTAGACGGACAGTAAATACGCAGTATTTT. Amino acid sequence: CSARRTVNTQYF.

The V gene is TRBV20-1, the J gene TRBJ1-6, with a possible D match to TRBD1 (5 bases). The length of the CDR3 is 13 residues. V lost 5 bases and J 5 bases, leaving 10 bases between the germline ends. Germline loops: CDR1 DFQATT, CDR2 SNEGSKA (reference sequence). CDR3 region: CSAGTGHNSPLHF. CDR3 nucleotide sequence: TGCAGTGCTGGGACGGGGCATAATTCACCCCTCCACTTT.

The chain uses TRBV5-1 and TRBJ2-7, with TRBD1 identical over 7 bases. V dropped 7 bases and J dropped 4; count of bases not matched to a gene: 11. This CDR3 is 14 amino acids long. Germline-derived CDR1 and CDR2 are SGHRS and YFSETQ. CDR3 nucleotide sequence: TGCGCCAGCCGCAAATGGGACAGTGCGTACGAGCAGTACTTC. Its translation is CASRKWDSAYEQYF.

This clonotype was picked up a small number of times. The V and J genes are TRBV6-5 and TRBJ2-7; D is uncertain. Germline values: CDR1 MNHEY, CDR2 SVGAGI. V shed 0 bases and J shed 5 bases, with 14 bases lying between them. The CDR3 length is 15 residues. The CDR3 protein is CASSYSFRVDNEQYF. DNA of the CDR3: TGTGCCAGCAGTTACTCATTCCGGGTAGACAACGAGCAGTACTTC.

The J gene is TRBJ2-5, the V gene TRBV10-2; 7 positions agree with TRBD1. The CDR3 extends over 13 amino acids. Trimming took 8 bases from V and 5 from J; bases not matched to a gene: 8. The germline CDR1 and CDR2 sequences are WSHSY and SAAADI. In DNA, the CDR3 is TGCGCCAGCCAGACAGGGTCGGAGGAGACCCAGTACTTC. It yields the protein CASQTGSEETQYF.

The CDR3 spells CASSARLAGGSPDTQYF. The CDR3 region has the DNA TGTGCCAGCAGCGCTAGACTAGCGGGGGGCAGCCCGGATACGCAGTATTTT. The rearrangement uses TRBV9 and TRBJ2-3, with TRBD2 matching 13 bases. Germline lookup yields CDR1 SGDLS and CDR2 YYNGEE. This CDR3 region has 17 residues. Germline trimming cut 3 bases from V and 6 bases from J; bases unmatched to any gene: 10.

The chain uses TRBV2 and TRBJ2-3; D not resolved. Trimming took 3 bases from V and 15 from J, leaving 13 bases between them. The CDR3 length is 11 residues. Germline-derived CDR1 and CDR2 are SNHLY and FYNNEI. The CDR3 DNA reads as TGTGCCAGCAGTGAGAGTGGTAGGCCTTATTTT. This translates into CASSESGRPYF.

The chain carries TRBV10-3 and TRBJ2-1, with D perhaps TRBD1 or TRBD2 (5 bases each). V shed 6 bases and J shed 7 bases, with 16 bases lying between them. CDR1 ENHRY and CDR2 SYGVKD come from the germline V gene. The CDR3 consists of 14 residues. The CDR3 reads CAIRDRDLGNEQFF. CDR3 in DNA: TGTGCCATCAGGGATCGGGACCTCGGGAATGAGCAGTTCTTC.

A few counts support this clonotype. This rearrangement joins TRBV29-1 to TRBJ1-1, with D unclear. The V end was cut by 4 bases, the J end by 0 bases, with 3 bases between. This CDR3 comprises 11 residues. Per germline, CDR1 SQVTM and CDR2 ANQGSEA. CDR3 loop: CSVVMNTEAFF. For the CDR3, the DNA is TGCAGCGTTGTTATGAACACTGAAGCTTTCTTT.

The V call is TRBV5-1, the J call TRBJ2-2; possibly TRBD1 or TRBD2 for D (5 bases each). The CDR3 totals 14 residues. Germline assignment: CDR1 SGHRS and CDR2 YFSETQ. V was cut by 5 bases and J by 6 bases, with 14 bases left in between. CDR3: CASRWDGDSGELFF. The CDR3, as DNA: TGCGCCAGCAGGTGGGACGGTGATTCCGGGGAGCTGTTTTTT.

This clonotype was counted between two and nine times. The chain is built from TRBV6-2 or TRBV6-3 and TRBJ1-1; D gene unclear. V lost 0 bases and J 6 bases, leaving 8 bases between the germline ends. The CDR3 contains 13 residues. Per the germline V gene, CDR1 is MNHEY and CDR2 is SVGEGT. The CDR3 sequence is CASSYSMSSEAFF. CDR3 DNA sequence: TGTGCCAGCAGTTACTCGATGTCCTCTGAAGCTTTCTTT.

The rearrangement links TRBV5-1 to TRBJ2-3, with D perhaps matching TRBD1 (5 bases). Trimming removed 0 bases at V and 6 bases at J, with 17 bases between. The CDR3 length is 16 residues. Germline V gene lookup returns CDR1 SGHRS and CDR2 YFSETQ. The CDR3 spells CASSLARQRMGDTQYF. The CDR3 bases are TGCGCCAGCAGCTTGGCCCGACAGAGAATGGGGGATACGCAGTATTTT.

The chain couples TRBV20-1 to TRBJ2-5; TRBD2 matches at 13 bases. Unmatched junction bases numbered 15, after V lost 6 bases and J lost 5 bases. The CDR3 runs to 17 residues. The V gene's germline CDR1 is DFQATT and CDR2 SNEGSKA (reference sequence). The CDR3 loop is CSADPGLAGRGPETQYF. In DNA form, the CDR3 reads TGCAGTGCCGATCCGGGACTAGCGGGGAGGGGGCCGGAGACCCAGTACTTC.

This clonotype has only a few counts. J is TRBJ2-5 and V is TRBV5-1; tentatively, D is TRBD1 (6 bases). V shed 2 bases and J shed 3 bases, with 8 bases lying between them. This CDR3 has 13 residues. Germline V lookup: CDR1 SGHRS, CDR2 YFSETQ. CDR3 bases: TGCGCCAGCAGCTTCCGGGACAAAGAGACCCAGTACTTC. It encodes CASSFRDKETQYF.

The chain uses TRBV5-1 and TRBJ2-7; D is possibly TRBD1 (6 bases). The CDR3 consists of 14 residues. Germline V lookup: CDR1 SGHRS, CDR2 YFSETQ. With 0 bases removed from V and 8 bases from J, the gap between germline ends came to 15 bases. Here the CDR3 reads CASSLVEGEGQQYF. DNA for the CDR3: TGCGCCAGCAGCTTGGTAGAGGGGGAAGGACAGCAGTACTTC.

This chain uses TRBV6-5 with TRBJ1-2; no definite D call. The CDR3 totals 16 residues. Germline lookup yields CDR1 MNHEY and CDR2 SVGAGI. Trimming removed 0 bases at V and 0 bases at J, with 11 bases between. The CDR3 coding sequence is TGTGCCAGCAGTTACTCGTACAGCTTCGCTAACTATGGCTACACCTTC. It yields the protein CASSYSYSFANYGYTF.

This clonotype was counted a few times. V is TRBV9 and J is TRBJ2-4; 9 bases map to TRBD1. CDR1 and CDR2 from the germline V gene are SGDLS and YYNGEE. The CDR3 is 15 residues long. Trimming cost V 4 bases and J 4 bases; bases outside gene matches: 6. The CDR3 sequence is CASSPPGTGKNIQYF. CDR3 nucleotides: TGTGCCAGCAGCCCGCCCGGGACAGGGAAAAACATTCAGTACTTC.

The rearrangement joins TRBV20-1 to TRBJ1-1; 8 bases agree with TRBD1. This CDR3 has 13 amino acids. Germline CDR1 is DFQATT and CDR2 is SNEGSKA (reference sequence). Unmatched junction bases numbered 12, after V lost 6 bases and J lost 9 bases. The CDR3 is CSAQTGALSQAFF. In DNA, the CDR3 is TGCAGTGCACAGACAGGGGCCCTATCCCAAGCTTTCTTT.

The chain is built from TRBV5-1 and TRBJ2-1; tentative D call: TRBD2 (5 bases). Deletions cut 2 bases from V and 2 bases from J, with 8 bases between. This CDR3 is 14 amino acids long. The germline V gene encodes CDR1 SGHRS and CDR2 YFSETQ. CDR3 region: CASSFVGAYNEQFF. Here the CDR3 DNA reads TGCGCCAGCAGCTTTGTGGGAGCCTACAATGAGCAGTTCTTC.

In this sample, this clonotype turned up a few times. The chain is built from TRBV6-5 and TRBJ2-7; D unclear. Per the germline V gene, CDR1 is MNHEY and CDR2 is SVGAGI. The length of the CDR3 is 17 residues. V was cut by 0 bases and J by 2 bases, with 17 bases left in between. This CDR3 reads CASSYSKRPDRTYEQYF. The CDR3 bases are TGTGCCAGCAGTTACTCAAAACGTCCTGACCGAACCTACGAGCAGTACTTC.

The chain has TRBV4-1 and TRBJ2-1; D gene ambiguous. CDR1 and CDR2 (germline): MGHRA, YSYEKL. V gave up 2 bases and J gave up 0 bases, with 14 bases separating them. CDR3 length equals 17 residues. As DNA, the CDR3 is TGCGCCAGCAGCCAACCAGACGGGCTGAGCTCCTACAATGAGCAGTTCTTC. This codes for CASSQPDGLSSYNEQFF.

This clonotype was picked up a small number of times. The V call is TRBV10-3, the J call TRBJ2-1; D might be TRBD2 (7 bases). The germline CDR1 and CDR2 sequences are ENHRY and SYGVKD. This CDR3 contains 14 residues. Trimming removed 5 bases from V and 3 bases from J, with 11 bases in between. The CDR3 bases are TGTGCCATCAGTCAGGGGACTAACTACAATGAGCAGTTCTTC. This gives the protein CAISQGTNYNEQFF.

V and J are TRBV5-4 and TRBJ2-7; 8 nucleotides line up with TRBD2. The V and J ends lost 4 bases and 0 bases, in that order; junction bases with no gene match: 6. The germline gives CDR1 SGHNT, CDR2 YYREEE (reference sequence). CDR3 length: 15 residues. CDR3 sequence (DNA): TGTGCCAGCAGCGGTACTAGCGGCAGCTCCTACGAGCAGTACTTC. This encodes CASSGTSGSSYEQYF. Full variable domain (remainder filled in from reference TRBV5-4 and TRBJ2-7): ETGVTQSPTHLIKTRGQQVTLRCSSQSGHNTVSWYQQALGQGPQFIFQYYREEENGRGNFPPRFSGLQFPNYSSELNVNALELDDSALYLCASSGTSGSSYEQYFGPGTRLTVT.

This clonotype was counted only a few times. The V gene is TRBV7-6, the J gene TRBJ2-1, with 11 nucleotides matching TRBD2. In germline, CDR1 is SGHVS, CDR2 FNYEAQ. The junction had 8 bases not matched to a gene; V was cut back by 4 bases and J by 9 bases. This CDR3 has 15 amino acids. CDR3 sequence: CASSSPGLAVGEQFF. The DNA of the CDR3 is TGTGCCAGCAGCTCCCCGGGACTAGCGGTCGGTGAGCAGTTCTTC.

V usage is TRBV7-9 and J usage is TRBJ2-7, with D tentatively TRBD1 or TRBD2 (5 bases each). CDR1 is SEHNR and CDR2 is FQNEAQ in the germline V gene (reference sequence). Trimming left V 2 bases short and J 3 bases short, with 11 bases between. This CDR3 has 14 amino acids. The DNA for the CDR3 is TGTGCCAGCAGCTTACCAGGGACCCACTACGAGCAGTACTTC. Its translation is CASSLPGTHYEQYF.

The J gene is TRBJ2-1, the V gene TRBV7-8; TRBD2 is a possible D gene (6 bases). Trimming removed 1 base from V and 10 bases from J, with 8 bases in between. Per the germline V gene, CDR1 is SGHVS and CDR2 is FQNEAQ. This CDR3 region has 12 residues. This CDR3 is CASSLDREEQFF. In DNA, the CDR3 is TGTGCCAGCAGCTTAGACCGGGAGGAGCAGTTCTTC.